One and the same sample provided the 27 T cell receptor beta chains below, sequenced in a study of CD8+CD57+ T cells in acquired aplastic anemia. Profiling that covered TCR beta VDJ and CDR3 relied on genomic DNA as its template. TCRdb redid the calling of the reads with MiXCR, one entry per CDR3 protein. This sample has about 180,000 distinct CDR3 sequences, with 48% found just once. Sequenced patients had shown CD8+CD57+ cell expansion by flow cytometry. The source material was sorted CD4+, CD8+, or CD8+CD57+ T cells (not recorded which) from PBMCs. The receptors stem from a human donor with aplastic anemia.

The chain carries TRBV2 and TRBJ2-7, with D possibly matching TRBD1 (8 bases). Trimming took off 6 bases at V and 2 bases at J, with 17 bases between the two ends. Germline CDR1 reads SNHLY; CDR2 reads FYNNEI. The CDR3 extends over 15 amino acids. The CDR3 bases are TGTGCCAGCAGCCAAGGAACAGGGGGGGCCTACGAGCAGTACTTC. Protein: CASSQGTGGAYEQYF.

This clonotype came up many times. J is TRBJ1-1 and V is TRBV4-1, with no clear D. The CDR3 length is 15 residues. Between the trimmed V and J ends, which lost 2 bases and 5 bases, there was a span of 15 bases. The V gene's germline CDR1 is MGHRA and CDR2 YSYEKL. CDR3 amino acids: CASSQNTASRTEAFF. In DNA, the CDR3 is TGCGCCAGCAGCCAAAACACAGCAAGCAGGACTGAAGCTTTCTTT.

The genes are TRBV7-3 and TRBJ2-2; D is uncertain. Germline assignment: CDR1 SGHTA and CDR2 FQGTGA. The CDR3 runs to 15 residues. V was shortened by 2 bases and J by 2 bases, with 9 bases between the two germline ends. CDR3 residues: CASSLVPVNTGELFF. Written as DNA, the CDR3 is TGTGCCAGCAGCTTAGTGCCGGTTAACACCGGGGAGCTGTTTTTT.

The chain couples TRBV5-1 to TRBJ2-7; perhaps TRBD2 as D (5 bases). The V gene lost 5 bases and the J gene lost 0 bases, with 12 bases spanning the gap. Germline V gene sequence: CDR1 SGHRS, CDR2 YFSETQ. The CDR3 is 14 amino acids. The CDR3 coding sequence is TGCGCCAGCAGATCCCGAGAGGGCTCCTACGAGCAGTACTTC. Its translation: CASRSREGSYEQYF. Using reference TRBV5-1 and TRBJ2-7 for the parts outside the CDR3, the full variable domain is KAGVTQTPRYLIKTRGQQVTLSCSPISGHRSVSWYQQTPGQGLQFLFEYFSETQRNKGNFPGRFSGRQFSNSRSEMNVSTLELGDSALYLCASRSREGSYEQYFGPGTRLTVT.

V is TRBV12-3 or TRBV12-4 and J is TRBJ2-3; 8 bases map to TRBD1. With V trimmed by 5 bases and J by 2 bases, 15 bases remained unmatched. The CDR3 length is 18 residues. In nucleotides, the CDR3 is TGTGCCAGCAGTCATCGATCGAACAGGGGGACCCCCACAGATACGCAGTATTTT. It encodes CASSHRSNRGTPTDTQYF.

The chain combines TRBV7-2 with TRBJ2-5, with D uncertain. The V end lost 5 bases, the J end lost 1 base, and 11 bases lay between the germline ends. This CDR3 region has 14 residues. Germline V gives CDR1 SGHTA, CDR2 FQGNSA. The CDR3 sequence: CASSPVAVQETQYF. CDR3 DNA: TGTGCCAGCAGCCCCGTGGCAGTCCAAGAGACCCAGTACTTC. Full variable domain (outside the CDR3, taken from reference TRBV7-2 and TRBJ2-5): GAGVSQSPSNKVTEKGKDVELRCDPISGHTALYWYRQSLGQGLEFLIYFQGNSAPDKSGLPSDRFSAERTGGSVSTLTIQRTQQEDSAVYLCASSPVAVQETQYFGPGTRLLVL.

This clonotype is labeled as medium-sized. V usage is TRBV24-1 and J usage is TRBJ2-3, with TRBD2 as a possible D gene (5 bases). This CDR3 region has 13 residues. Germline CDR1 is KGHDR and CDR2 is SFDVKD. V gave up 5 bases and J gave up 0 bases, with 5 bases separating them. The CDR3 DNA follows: TGTGCCACCAGTGGGACTAGCACAGATACGCAGTATTTT. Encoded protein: CATSGTSTDTQYF.

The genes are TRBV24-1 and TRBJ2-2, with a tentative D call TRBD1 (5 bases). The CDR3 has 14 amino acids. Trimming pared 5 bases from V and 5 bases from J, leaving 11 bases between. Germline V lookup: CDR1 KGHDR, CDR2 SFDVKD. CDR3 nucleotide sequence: TGTGCCACCAGTGCCGACAGTCTTACCGGGGAGCTGTTTTTT. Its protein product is CATSADSLTGELFF.

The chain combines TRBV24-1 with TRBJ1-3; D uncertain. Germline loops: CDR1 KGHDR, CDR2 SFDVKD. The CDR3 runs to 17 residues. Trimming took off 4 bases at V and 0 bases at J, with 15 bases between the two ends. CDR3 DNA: TGTGCCACCAGTGACCCTGACGTTACGCTCTCTGGAAACACCATATATTTT. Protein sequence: CATSDPDVTLSGNTIYF.

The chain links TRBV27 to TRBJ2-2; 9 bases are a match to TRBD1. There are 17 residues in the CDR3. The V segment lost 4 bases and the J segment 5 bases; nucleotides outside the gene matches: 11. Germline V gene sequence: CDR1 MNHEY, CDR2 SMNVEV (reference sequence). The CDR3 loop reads CASSWVRGTGRTGELFF. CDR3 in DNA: TGTGCCAGCAGTTGGGTGCGGGGGACAGGGCGAACCGGGGAGCTGTTTTTT.

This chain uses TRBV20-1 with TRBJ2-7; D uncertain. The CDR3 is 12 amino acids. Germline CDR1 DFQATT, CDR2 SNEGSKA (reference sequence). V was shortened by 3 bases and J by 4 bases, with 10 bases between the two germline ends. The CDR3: CSASGIGYEQYF. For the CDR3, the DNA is TGCAGTGCTAGTGGGATAGGGTACGAGCAGTACTTC.

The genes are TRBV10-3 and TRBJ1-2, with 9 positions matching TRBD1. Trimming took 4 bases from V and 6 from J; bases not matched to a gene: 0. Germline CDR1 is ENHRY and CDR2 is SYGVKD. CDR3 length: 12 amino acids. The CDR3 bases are TGTGCCATCAGTGGACAGGGGGATGGCTACACCTTC. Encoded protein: CAISGQGDGYTF.

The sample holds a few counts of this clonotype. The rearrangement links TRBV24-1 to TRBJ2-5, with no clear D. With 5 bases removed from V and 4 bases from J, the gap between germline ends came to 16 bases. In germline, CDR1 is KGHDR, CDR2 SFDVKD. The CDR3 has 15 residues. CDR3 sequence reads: CATSVGRYEPETQYF. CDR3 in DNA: TGTGCCACCAGTGTGGGCAGGTATGAACCAGAGACCCAGTACTTC.

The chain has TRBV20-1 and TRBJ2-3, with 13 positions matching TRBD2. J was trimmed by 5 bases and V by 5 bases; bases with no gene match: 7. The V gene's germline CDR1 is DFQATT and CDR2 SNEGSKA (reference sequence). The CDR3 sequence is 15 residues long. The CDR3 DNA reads TGCAGTGCTGTCAGACTAGCGGGGGGAAAAGATACGCAGTATTTT. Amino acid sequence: CSAVRLAGGKDTQYF.

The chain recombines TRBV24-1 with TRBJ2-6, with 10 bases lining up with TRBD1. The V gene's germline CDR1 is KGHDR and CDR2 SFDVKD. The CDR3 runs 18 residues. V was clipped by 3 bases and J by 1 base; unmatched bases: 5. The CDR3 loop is CATSDPGQGWSGANVLTF. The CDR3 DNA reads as TGTGCCACCAGTGATCCGGGACAGGGGTGGTCTGGGGCCAACGTCCTGACTTTC.

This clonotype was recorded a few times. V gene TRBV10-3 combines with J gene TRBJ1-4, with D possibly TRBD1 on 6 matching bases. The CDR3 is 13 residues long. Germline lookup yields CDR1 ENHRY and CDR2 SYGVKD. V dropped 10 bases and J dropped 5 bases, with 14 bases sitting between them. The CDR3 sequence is CATSGDNNEKLFF. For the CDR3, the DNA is TGTGCCACCTCAGGGGACAACAATGAAAAACTGTTTTTT.

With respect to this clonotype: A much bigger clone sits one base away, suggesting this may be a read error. CDR3 coding DNA: TGTGCCAGCACAAACGCAGGGTCAGGCTACACCTTC. The encoded protein is CASTNAGSGYTF. The chain uses TRBV6-1 and TRBJ1-2; D might be TRBD1 (5 bases). Looked up from germline, CDR1 is MNHNS and CDR2 is SASEGT. This CDR3 contains 12 residues. V was cut by 7 bases and J by 8 bases, with 14 bases left in between.

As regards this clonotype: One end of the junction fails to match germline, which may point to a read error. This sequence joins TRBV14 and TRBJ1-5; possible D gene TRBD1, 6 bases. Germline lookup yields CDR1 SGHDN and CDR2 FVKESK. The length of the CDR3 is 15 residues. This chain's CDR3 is CASSPPPGGNRPQHF. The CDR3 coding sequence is TGTGCCAGCAGCCCCCCCCCCGGGGGCAATCGGCCCCAGCATTTT. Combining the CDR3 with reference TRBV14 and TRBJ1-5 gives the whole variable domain EAGVTQFPSHSVIEKGQTVTLRCDPISGHDNLYWYRRVMGKEIKFLLHFVKESKQDESGMPNNRFLAERTGGTYSTLKVQPAELEDSGVYFCASSPPPGGNRPQHFGDGTRLSIL.

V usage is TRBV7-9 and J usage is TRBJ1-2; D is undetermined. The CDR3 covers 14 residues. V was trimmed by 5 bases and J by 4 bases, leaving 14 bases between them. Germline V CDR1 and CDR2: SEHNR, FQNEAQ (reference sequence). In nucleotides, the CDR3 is TGTGCCAGCAGCCCACACGAAATTTCCTATGGCTACACCTTC. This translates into CASSPHEISYGYTF.

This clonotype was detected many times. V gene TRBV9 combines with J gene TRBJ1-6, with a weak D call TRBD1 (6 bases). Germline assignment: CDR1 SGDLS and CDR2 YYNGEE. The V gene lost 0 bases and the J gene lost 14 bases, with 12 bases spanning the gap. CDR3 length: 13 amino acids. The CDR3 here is CASSVVQGVALHF. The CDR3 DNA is TGTGCCAGCAGCGTAGTACAGGGTGTAGCCCTCCACTTT.

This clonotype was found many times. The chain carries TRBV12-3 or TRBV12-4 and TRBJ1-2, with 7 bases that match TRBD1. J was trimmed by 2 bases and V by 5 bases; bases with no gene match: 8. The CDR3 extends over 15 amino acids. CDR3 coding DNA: TGTGCCAGCAGTCCTACAGGGGTAAGGAACTATGGCTACACCTTC. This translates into CASSPTGVRNYGYTF.

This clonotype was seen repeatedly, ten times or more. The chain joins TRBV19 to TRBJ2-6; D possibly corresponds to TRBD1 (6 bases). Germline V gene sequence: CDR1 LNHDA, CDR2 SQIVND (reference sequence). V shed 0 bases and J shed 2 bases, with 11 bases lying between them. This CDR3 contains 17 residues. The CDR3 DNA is TGTGCCAGTAGTATAGATCGTTCAGGGGCTGGGGCCAACGTCCTGACTTTC. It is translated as CASSIDRSGAGANVLTF. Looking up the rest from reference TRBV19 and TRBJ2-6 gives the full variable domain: DGGITQSPKYLFRKEGQNVTLSCEQNLNHDAMYWYRQDPGQGLRLIYYSQIVNDFQKGDIAEGYSVSREKKESFPLTVTSAQKNPTAFYLCASSIDRSGAGANVLTFGAGSRLTVL.

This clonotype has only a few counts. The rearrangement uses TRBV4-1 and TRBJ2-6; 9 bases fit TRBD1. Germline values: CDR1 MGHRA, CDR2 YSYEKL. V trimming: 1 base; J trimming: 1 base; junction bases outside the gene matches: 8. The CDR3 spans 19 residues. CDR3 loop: CASSQGPGQGVSGANVLTF. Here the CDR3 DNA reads TGCGCCAGCAGCCAAGGTCCGGGACAGGGTGTATCTGGGGCCAACGTCCTGACTTTC.

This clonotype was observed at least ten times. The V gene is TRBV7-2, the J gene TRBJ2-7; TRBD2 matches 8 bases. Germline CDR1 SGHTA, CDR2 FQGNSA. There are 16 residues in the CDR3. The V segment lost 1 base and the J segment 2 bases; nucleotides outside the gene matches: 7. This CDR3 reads CASSLVGSGGPYEQYF. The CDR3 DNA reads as TGTGCCAGCAGCTTAGTTGGGAGCGGGGGACCCTACGAGCAGTACTTC.

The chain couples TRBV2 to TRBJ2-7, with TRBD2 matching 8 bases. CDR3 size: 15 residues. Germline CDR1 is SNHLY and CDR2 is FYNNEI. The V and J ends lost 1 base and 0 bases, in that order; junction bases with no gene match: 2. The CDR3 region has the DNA TGTGCCAGCAGTGAAGGGGCGGGGGGCTCCTACGAGCAGTACTTC. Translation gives CASSEGAGGSYEQYF.

CDR3 DNA sequence: TGCAGCTTCGACCCTGTGGGCACCTCCTACGAGCAGTACTTC. Translated, it gives CSFDPVGTSYEQYF. The gene calls are TRBV29-1 and TRBJ2-7; D gene ambiguous. The germline gives CDR1 SQVTM, CDR2 ANQGSEA. The CDR3 runs 14 residues. Trimming took off 8 bases at V and 0 bases at J, with 17 bases between the two ends.

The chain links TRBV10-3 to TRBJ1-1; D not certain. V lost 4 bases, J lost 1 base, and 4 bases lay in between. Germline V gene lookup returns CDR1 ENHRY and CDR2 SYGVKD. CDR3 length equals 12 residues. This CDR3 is CAISAANTEAFF. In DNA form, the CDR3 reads TGTGCCATCAGTGCCGCGAACACTGAAGCTTTCTTT.